This is a list of T cell receptor beta chains from one sample in a study of blood T cell repertoires in COVID-19. Only in-frame clones appear in the TCRdb table, and some are missing; sequencing was by immunoSEQ multiplex PCR. Here the sample spans tens of thousands of clones, around 86% being singletons. The sample taken for sequencing was peripheral blood. The receptor set was obtained from a human donor in a cohort sampled during active COVID-19. Both conserved end residues are part of each CDR3. Fields, in order: clone size, D gene, J gene, V gene, CDR3 DNA, CDR3 protein. D genes are given only for firm matches. The size of a clone is reported for some rows only, either as once, few or many, or as a class for expanded clones.

NA TRBD2 TRBJ2-1 TRBV10-3 TGTGCCATCAGTGGCGGGGGGGACTACAATGAGCAGTTCTTC CAISGGGDYNEQFF
NA NA TRBJ2-3 TRBV5-4 TGTGCCAGCAGCTACGGAGTCCTCACAGATACGCAGTATTTT CASSYGVLTDTQYF
once TRBD1 TRBJ1-6 TRBV9 TGTGCCAGCAGCGTAGACAGGGGGAACTCACCCCTCCACTTT CASSVDRGNSPLHF
few TRBD1 TRBJ2-7 TRBV7-9 TGTGCCAGCAGTTGGGATCAGGGGGCTTTAAGCTACGAGCAGTACTTC CASSWDQGALSYEQYF
once NA TRBJ2-2 TRBV21-1 TGTGCCAGCAGCAATTTGGGCAGGGTCGACACCGGGGAGCTGTTTTTT CASSNLGRVDTGELFF
NA NA TRBJ1-5 TRBV30 TGTGCCTGGAGTCCAGGGGTCGGCAATCAGCCCCAGCATTTT CAWSPGVGNQPQHF
NA TRBD1 TRBJ2-2 TRBV9 TGTGCCAGCAGCGTAGATGAGAGGGGGCGGACCGGGGAGCTGTTTTTT CASSVDERGRTGELFF
NA NA TRBJ1-3 TRBV7-2 TGTGCCAGCAGCTTTGGGGGGGACACCATATATTTT CASSFGGDTIYF
NA NA TRBJ2-5 TRBV7-2 TGTGCCAGCAGCTTAGGAGGGGCGGGGGAGACCCAGTACTTC CASSLGGAGETQYF
NA NA TRBJ1-5 TRBV27 TGTGCCAGCAGTTTGGGGAGATATCAGCCCCAGCATTTT CASSLGRYQPQHF
NA NA TRBJ1-4 TRBV5-1 TGCGCCAGCACCATCGGGACACTCACCTCGAAAGAACTGTTTTTT CASTIGTLTSKELFF
NA TRBD2 TRBJ2-7 TRBV5-6 TGTGCCAGCAGCTTGTGGACTAGCGGGAGTTACGAGCAGTACTTC CASSLWTSGSYEQYF
NA TRBD1 TRBJ2-5 TRBV6-2/TRBV6-3 TGTGCCAGCAGTCAGGACAGGGTGGATGGGACCCAGTACTTC CASSQDRVDGTQYF
NA TRBD2 TRBJ2-5 TRBV9 TGTGCCAGCAGCGTAACTAGCGGGGGGGCAGGGGAGACCCAGTACTTC CASSVTSGGAGETQYF
NA TRBD2 TRBJ2-3 TRBV4-2 TGTGCCAGCAGCCAAGGACTAGCGGTAGGGGGTAGCACAGATACGCAGTATTTT CASSQGLAVGGSTDTQYF
once TRBD2 TRBJ2-5 TRBV5-8 TGTGCCAGCAGCGTGGGGCTAGCGGGGGGGCCTCAGGAGACCCAGTACTTC CASSVGLAGGPQETQYF
NA NA TRBJ2-7 TRBV27 TGTGCCAGCAGTTTAAAGTCAGGAATCTACGAGCAGTACTTC CASSLKSGIYEQYF
NA TRBD1 TRBJ1-1 TRBV5-1 TGCGCCAGCGCCCGGGGACAGGGGGCCCCTGAAGCTTTCTTT CASARGQGAPEAFF
few NA TRBJ1-1 TRBV24-1 TGTGCCACCAGTGATTGGGGAAGGGGTGAAGCTTTCTTT CATSDWGRGEAFF
NA TRBD2 TRBJ2-5 TRBV7-2 TGTGCCAGCAGCTTGCAGCGGGGGGAGACCCAGTACTTC CASSLQRGETQYF
once NA TRBJ2-4 TRBV20-1 TGCAGTGCTAGTTTTCGGCCCCGGGTCGAGGCCAAAAACATTCAGTACTTC CSASFRPRVEAKNIQYF
NA TRBD1 TRBJ2-7 TRBV15 TGTGCCACCAGCGGATTTTGGGACAGCACCTACGAGCAGTACTTC CATSGFWDSTYEQYF
NA TRBD2 TRBJ2-4 TRBV5-4 TGTGCCAGCAGCCAAACTAGCGGGAGGACCAAAAACATTCAGTACTTC CASSQTSGRTKNIQYF
NA TRBD1 TRBJ1-6 TRBV28 TGTGCCAGCAATGGACAGGGATATAATTCACCCCTCCACTTT CASNGQGYNSPLHF
NA TRBD2 TRBJ2-5 TRBV5-4 TGTGCCAGCAGCCTCCCTCGGAGCGGGAGTAGTGGGACCCAGTACTTC CASSLPRSGSSGTQYF
NA NA TRBJ1-6 TRBV5-1 TGCGCCAGCAGCTTGGCCCCGAGCAATAATAATTCACCCCTCCACTTT CASSLAPSNNNSPLHF
NA NA TRBJ1-2 TRBV12-3/TRBV12-4 TGTGCCAGCAGTCCTTCGGGTTTCTATGGCTACACCTTC CASSPSGFYGYTF
NA NA TRBJ1-2 TRBV13 TGTGCCAGCAGCTCAAGGGTTGGGGAGCGCGATGGCTACACCTTC CASSSRVGERDGYTF
NA TRBD2 TRBJ2-1 TRBV29-1 TGCAGCGTTGACCCGGGAGGGGGGAGCTACAATGAGCAGTTCTTC CSVDPGGGSYNEQFF
NA TRBD2 TRBJ2-3 TRBV28 TGTGCCAGCAGTATTAGCGGGAGGGCCCCAGATACGCAGTATTTT CASSISGRAPDTQYF
NA NA TRBJ2-1 TRBV30 TGTGCCTGGAGTCAACAGGGCCGGGAGCAGTTCTTC CAWSQQGREQFF
NA TRBD1 TRBJ2-7 TRBV2 TGTGCCAGCAGCCCAGACAGGGTGGGCATCCGTTCCGAGCAGTACTTC CASSPDRVGIRSEQYF
NA NA TRBJ1-1 TRBV5-1 TGCGCCAGCAGCTTGGAGAGGATGAACACTGAAGCTTTCTTT CASSLERMNTEAFF
NA TRBD1 TRBJ1-1 TRBV18 TGTGCCAGCTCACCATACGGGACAGGGGTGGGCACTGAAGCTTTCTTT CASSPYGTGVGTEAFF
NA TRBD1 TRBJ2-5 TRBV11-2 TGTGCCAGCAGCCCCACCGGGACAGCGGAAGAGACCCAGTACTTC CASSPTGTAEETQYF
NA TRBD1 TRBJ1-2 TRBV6-1 TGTGCCAGCAGTGATGGTGGCAGGGGGAGTAGATTGGGTGGCTACACCTTC CASSDGGRGSRLGGYTF
NA TRBD2 TRBJ2-5 TRBV5-1 TGCGCCAGCAGCCTCATTAGCGGGAGGGGGAAGACCCAGTACTTC CASSLISGRGKTQYF
NA NA TRBJ1-1 TRBV15 TGTGCCACCAGCAGAGTCGCAGGGCCTTGGACTGAAGCTTTCTTT CATSRVAGPWTEAFF
NA TRBD2 TRBJ2-7 TRBV6-4 TGTGCCAGCAGTCCCCTAGCGGGAGCGACTTACGAGCAGTACTTC CASSPLAGATYEQYF
once TRBD1 TRBJ2-3 TRBV27 TGTGCCAGCAGTAAACCGGGACAGGGCGCCGCGGATACGCAGTATTTT CASSKPGQGAADTQYF
NA TRBD2 TRBJ2-5 TRBV15 TGTGCCACCAGCAGAGCGGGGGGGGAGACCCAGTACTTC CATSRAGGETQYF
NA NA TRBJ2-7 TRBV6-6 TGTGCCAGCAGTTACTCGAGGCAGGGCTCCTACGAGCAGTACTTC CASSYSRQGSYEQYF
NA TRBD2 TRBJ2-3 TRBV4-1 TGCGCCAGCAGCCCGGGACTAGCCGAGAGCACAGATACGCAGTATTTT CASSPGLAESTDTQYF
NA TRBD2 TRBJ2-1 TRBV27 TGTGCCAGCAGTTATGCTAGCGGGGTAATGAATGAGCAGTTCTTC CASSYASGVMNEQFF
NA NA TRBJ2-3 TRBV3-1/TRBV3-2 TGTGCCAGCAGCCGGCTAGGTGCCGGCACAGATACGCAGTATTTT CASSRLGAGTDTQYF
NA NA TRBJ1-1 TRBV27 TGTGCCAGCAGTCCTCCCCTAACCTACAACACTGAAGCTTTCTTT CASSPPLTYNTEAFF
NA NA TRBJ1-2 TRBV2 TGTGCCAGCAGTGACGAGACAGTTAACTATGGCTACACCTTC CASSDETVNYGYTF
NA TRBD2 TRBJ2-7 TRBV6-6 TGTGCCACGGGAGGTCCTGGCGAGCAGTACTTC CATGGPGEQYF
NA TRBD1 TRBJ1-1 TRBV30 TGTGCCTGGAGCGTAGGACAGGGAATACCTGAAGCTTTCTTT CAWSVGQGIPEAFF
NA TRBD2 TRBJ2-3 TRBV7-7 TGTGCCAGCAGCTCTGGACTAGCGGGGACCACAGATACGCAGTATTTT CASSSGLAGTTDTQYF
once NA TRBJ2-7 TRBV5-1 TGCGCCAGCAGGATTAGGGCTAGCGAGACCTACGAGCAGTACTTC CASRIRASETYEQYF
NA NA TRBJ2-7 TRBV4-1 TGCGCCAGCAGTCTAGACAGTGCTCTCTACGAGCAGTACTTC CASSLDSALYEQYF
NA TRBD2 TRBJ2-7 TRBV10-3 TGTGCCATCAGTGACCCTAGCGGGAGGGCCGTCGAGCAGTACTTC CAISDPSGRAVEQYF
once NA TRBJ2-7 TRBV5-1 TGCGCCAGCAGCAAAACAGGCGAGCAGTACTTC CASSKTGEQYF
few NA TRBJ1-1 TRBV10-1 TGCGCCAGCAGCGCCCTGGCCGGCGGTGAAGCTTTCTTT CASSALAGGEAFF